These 30 T cell receptor beta chains originate from one sample sequenced in a study of cytomegalovirus exposure and HLA in healthy donors (dated by TCRdb to the late 2010s). To prepare the library, the immunoSEQ multiplex PCR assay was applied. A mixture of 60 forward primers for TCR Vbeta segments and 13 reverse primers for TCR Jbeta segments was used in the multiplex PCR. TCRdb obtained this table from immuneACCESS and retained in-frame rearrangements with V and J assigned. These tables miss some clones; where compared with another copy, unresolved V genes account for less than half of the shortfall, and the remainder is unexplained. This sample lists 64,000 or so clones; approximately 85% were detected once. The leading ten clones occupy over 8.5% of the sample. Sample: PBMCs. These receptors were collected from a female donor in good health and CMV-seronegative.

This chain joins TRBV19 and TRBJ1-2; 8 bases fit TRBD1. V lost 4 bases, J lost 4 bases, and 8 bases stayed unmatched. The CDR3 extends over 15 amino acids. From germline, CDR1 is LNHDA and CDR2 SQIVND (reference sequence). The CDR3 loop reads CASSNPGGAGYGYTF. Written as DNA, the CDR3 is TGTGCCAGTAGTAATCCAGGGGGCGCAGGCTATGGCTACACCTTC.

Regarding this clone: The junction differs from germline at one of its ends, possibly a read error. The chain employs TRBV19 and TRBJ1-5; D is perhaps TRBD1 (5 bases). CDR3 size: 17 residues. CDR1 LNHDA and CDR2 SQIVND come from the germline V gene (reference sequence). As DNA, the CDR3 is TGTGCCAGTAGTATAGTTTCATTTAGGGGTTCCAATCAACCCCAGCATTTT. Amino acid sequence: CASSIVSFRGSNQPQHF.

This rearrangement joins TRBV18 to TRBJ2-7; TRBD1 is a possible D gene (5 bases). Germline V gene sequence: CDR1 KGHSH, CDR2 LQKENI. Trimming stripped 3 bases from V and 3 bases from J, with 9 bases between. The CDR3 loop spans 13 amino acids. CDR3 DNA: TGTGCCAGCTCACCTGGGGCCTTCTACGAGCAGTACTTC. Its translation is CASSPGAFYEQYF.

The table lists this clone with a count of one. The chain uses TRBV5-6 and TRBJ2-7; 7 nucleotides match TRBD1. This CDR3 has 16 residues. J lost 2 bases, V lost 1 base, and 9 bases had no gene match. CDR1 is SGHDT, CDR2 YYEEEE, per germline. The CDR3 DNA reads as TGTGCCAGCAGCTTGACTCCGGGACAGTATGCCTACGAGCAGTACTTC. Translation gives CASSLTPGQYAYEQYF.

The sample holds a few counts of this clone. The chain links TRBV11-2 to TRBJ1-2; D is ambiguous. The V gene lost 1 base and the J gene lost 4 bases, with 13 bases spanning the gap. Germline values: CDR1 SGHAT, CDR2 FQNNGV. CDR3 length: 15 residues. The CDR3 nucleotides read TGTGCCAGCAGCTTAGGTAGCTCCAGCGCCTATGGCTACACCTTC. This translates into CASSLGSSSAYGYTF.

The V call is TRBV6-1, the J call TRBJ1-5; D not resolved. V was shortened by 6 bases and J by 4 bases, with 13 bases between the two germline ends. CDR3 length equals 14 residues. CDR1 and CDR2 from the germline V gene are MNHNS and SASEGT. The CDR3 here is CASRSGEVNQPQHF. The CDR3 coding sequence is TGTGCCAGCAGATCCGGAGAGGTGAATCAGCCCCAGCATTTT.

CDR3 sequence: CASSSMGGGDEKLFF. The CDR3 nucleotides are TGTGCCAGCAGCTCCATGGGAGGGGGGGATGAAAAACTGTTTTTT. V and J are TRBV7-8 and TRBJ1-4; D is possibly TRBD1 (6 bases). Germline values: CDR1 SGHVS, CDR2 FQNEAQ. The CDR3 covers 15 residues. Trimming pared 4 bases from V and 6 bases from J, leaving 15 bases between.

The rearrangement uses TRBV5-5 and TRBJ2-2; 9 bases are shared with TRBD1. CDR1 is SGHKS, CDR2 YYEKEE, per germline (reference sequence). This CDR3 contains 16 residues. After removal of 4 bases from V and 2 bases from J, the junction contained 6 bases not matched to a gene. This CDR3 reads CASSSGTGRNTGELFF. The CDR3 region has the DNA TGTGCCAGCAGCAGCGGGACAGGGCGAAACACCGGGGAGCTGTTTTTT.

The chain has TRBV11-2 and TRBJ1-2, with a tentative D call TRBD1 (5 bases). The V gene lost 3 bases and the J gene lost 2 bases, with 10 bases spanning the gap. This CDR3 is 14 amino acids long. Germline CDR1 and CDR2: SGHAT and FQNNGV. Here the CDR3 DNA reads TGTGCCAGCAGCTTTCGGGACTTGAACTATGGCTACACCTTC. This gives the protein CASSFRDLNYGYTF.

The CDR3 loop is CASSFQGDSYGYTF. CDR3 sequence (DNA): TGTGCCAGCAGCTTCCAGGGGGATAGCTATGGCTACACCTTC. The V and J genes are TRBV7-2 and TRBJ1-2; TRBD1 aligns across 7 bases. The CDR3 totals 14 residues. Trimming took 3 bases from V and 4 from J; bases not matched to a gene: 5. Germline CDR1 and CDR2: SGHTA and FQGNSA. Supplemented by reference TRBV7-2 and TRBJ1-2, the full variable domain reads GAGVSQSPSNKVTEKGKDVELRCDPISGHTALYWYRQSLGQGLEFLIYFQGNSAPDKSGLPSDRFSAERTGGSVSTLTIQRTQQEDSAVYLCASSFQGDSYGYTFGSGTRLTVV.

The chain joins TRBV2 to TRBJ1-5; 8 bases match TRBD1. Trimming took 4 bases from V and 7 from J; bases not matched to a gene: 6. The CDR3 is 14 residues long. Germline assignment: CDR1 SNHLY and CDR2 FYNNEI. The CDR3 DNA reads TGTGCCAGCAGTGCCGGACAGGGAGCACAGCCCCAGCATTTT. The encoded protein is CASSAGQGAQPQHF.

J is TRBJ2-7 and V is TRBV18; TRBD1 matches 9 bases. V lost 4 bases and J lost 4; bases outside the gene matches: 8. CDR1 is KGHSH and CDR2 is LQKENI in the germline V gene. The CDR3 extends over 15 amino acids. The CDR3 sequence: CASSQNGQGIYEQYF. Here the CDR3 DNA reads TGTGCCAGCTCACAAAATGGACAGGGGATTTACGAGCAGTACTTC.

This rearrangement joins TRBV4-2 to TRBJ2-2; TRBD1 aligns across 7 bases. The trim removed 4 bases at V and 6 bases at J, leaving 5 bases unmatched. The germline CDR1 and CDR2 sequences are LGHNA and YNFKEQ. The CDR3 runs to 14 residues. CDR3 amino acids: CASSPGQEPGELFF. The CDR3, as DNA: TGTGCCAGCAGCCCCGGACAGGAGCCCGGGGAGCTGTTTTTT.

This clone has just one count. The chain has TRBV6-1 and TRBJ2-3; no definite D call. Germline V lookup: CDR1 MNHNS, CDR2 SASEGT. V was cut by 2 bases and J by 7 bases, with 10 bases left in between. The CDR3 consists of 13 residues. In DNA, the CDR3 is TGTGCCAGCAGTGAAAATGGCCCATATACGCAGTATTTT. Encoded protein: CASSENGPYTQYF.

J is TRBJ1-1 and V is TRBV29-1; 8 bases fit TRBD1. The CDR3 covers 14 residues. Germline-derived CDR1 and CDR2 are SQVTM and ANQGSEA. V was clipped by 7 bases and J by 2 bases; unmatched bases: 9. The CDR3 nucleotides read TGCAGCGCAGCCTCGGACAGGGAAAACACTGAAGCTTTCTTT. It encodes CSAASDRENTEAFF.

This clone has only one observation. The CDR3 nucleotides are TGTGCCAGCAGGCCAGGGGGCACTGAAGCTTTCTTT. Amino acid sequence: CASRPGGTEAFF. The chain couples TRBV2 to TRBJ1-1; 7 positions match TRBD1. This CDR3 has 12 amino acids. The V gene's germline CDR1 is SNHLY and CDR2 FYNNEI. Trimming at V came to 6 bases and at J to 4 bases, leaving 2 bases not matched to a gene.

The chain couples TRBV2 to TRBJ2-1, with TRBD2 matching over 10 bases. V trimming: 7 bases; J trimming: 3 bases; junction bases outside the gene matches: 0. Germline V CDR1 and CDR2: SNHLY, FYNNEI. This CDR3 contains 13 residues. The CDR3 is CASIAGGYNEQFF. The CDR3 DNA is TGTGCCAGCATAGCGGGGGGCTACAATGAGCAGTTCTTC.

The chain is built from TRBV5-1 and TRBJ1-4; D possibly corresponds to TRBD1 (6 bases). This CDR3 region has 13 residues. V was trimmed by 7 bases and J by 8 bases, leaving 15 bases between them. Germline V gene lookup returns CDR1 SGHRS and CDR2 YFSETQ. Here the CDR3 DNA reads TGCGCCAGCCGCGGGGGCGAAATCGAAAAACTGTTTTTT. Protein: CASRGGEIEKLFF. The variable domain in full, with the rest retrieved from reference TRBV5-1 and TRBJ1-4, is KAGVTQTPRYLIKTRGQQVTLSCSPISGHRSVSWYQQTPGQGLQFLFEYFSETQRNKGNFPGRFSGRQFSNSRSEMNVSTLELGDSALYLCASRGGEIEKLFFGSGTQLSVL.

The V gene is TRBV7-8, the J gene TRBJ2-7, with D tentatively TRBD2 (7 bases). Germline V gene sequence: CDR1 SGHVS, CDR2 FQNEAQ. V lost 6 bases and J lost 5, with 14 bases in between. The CDR3 spans 13 residues. The CDR3 is CASRRGRDNEQYF. The DNA for the CDR3 is TGTGCCAGCAGGCGGGGGAGGGACAACGAGCAGTACTTC.

The V gene is TRBV25-1, the J gene TRBJ1-4, with D maybe TRBD1 (5 bases). This CDR3 has 13 amino acids. Germline V gene sequence: CDR1 MGHDK, CDR2 SYGVNS. V lost 4 bases and J lost 8, with 11 bases in between. The CDR3: CASSAGLGEKLFF. The CDR3 DNA sequence: TGTGCCAGCAGTGCAGGGCTTGGGGAAAAACTGTTTTTT. Complete variable domain (other parts from reference TRBV25-1 and TRBJ1-4): EADIYQTPRYLVIGTGKKITLECSQTMGHDKMYWYQQDPGMELHLIHYSYGVNSTEKGDLSSESTVSRIRTEHFPLTLESARPSHTSQYLCASSAGLGEKLFFGSGTQLSVL.

J is TRBJ1-3 and V is TRBV6-6, with 7 bases fitting TRBD1. The CDR3 is made up of 15 amino acids. Germline V lookup: CDR1 MNHNY, CDR2 SVGAGI (reference sequence). The ends lost 11 bases at V and 0 bases at J; junction bases unmatched: 10. This chain's CDR3 is CAARPQGSSGNTIYF. The CDR3 DNA sequence: TGTGCCGCACGACCACAGGGGAGCTCTGGAAACACCATATATTTT.

This clone was observed a few times. The rearrangement links TRBV2 to TRBJ1-5; 9 nucleotides line up with TRBD1. This CDR3 is built from 18 residues. V lost 1 base and J lost 2; bases outside the gene matches: 9. CDR1 is SNHLY, CDR2 FYNNEI, per germline. The CDR3 DNA reads TGTGCCAGCAGTGAAGGGGGACAGGGTGGAGGAGGCAATCAGCCCCAGCATTTT. It encodes CASSEGGQGGGGNQPQHF.

This clone was detected once. At one boundary the junction diverges from the germline segment, which might be a read error. The V gene is TRBV5-8, the J gene TRBJ2-5, with a weak D call TRBD2 (6 bases). The CDR3 has 8 residues. The germline gives CDR1 SGHTS, CDR2 YDEGEE. In DNA form, the CDR3 reads TGTGCCAGCAGCCGCGGGGACTTC. This encodes CASSRGDF.

The chain uses TRBV5-1 and TRBJ2-1, with 13 bases that match TRBD2. Trimming removed 0 bases from V and 7 bases from J; junction bases left unmatched: 7. The CDR3 covers 17 residues. Germline V CDR1 and CDR2: SGHRS, YFSETQ. The CDR3 DNA reads as TGCGCCAGCAGCTTGGTCCCGACTAGCGGGAGGAAGAATGAGCAGTTCTTC. Translation: CASSLVPTSGRKNEQFF.

The sample holds one count of this clone. The chain carries TRBV12-5 and TRBJ1-1, with D possibly being TRBD1 (5 bases). The V and J ends lost 0 bases and 0 bases respectively, with 5 bases between them. The CDR3 runs to 14 residues. Germline V lookup: CDR1 LGHNT, CDR2 FRNRAP. The CDR3, as DNA: TGTGCTAGTGGTTTGGTAGGGGTGAACACTGAAGCTTTCTTT. Translated, it gives CASGLVGVNTEAFF.

This chain uses TRBV4-1 with TRBJ2-3; D uncertain. The V gene's germline CDR1 is MGHRA and CDR2 YSYEKL. With 0 bases removed from V and 0 bases from J, the gap between germline ends came to 7 bases. This CDR3 has 15 residues. The CDR3 is CASSQDGGSTDTQYF. The DNA of the CDR3 is TGCGCCAGCAGCCAAGATGGCGGTAGCACAGATACGCAGTATTTT.

This clone was recorded only once. The rearrangement uses TRBV28 and TRBJ1-1, with D possibly being TRBD1 (6 bases). The V end lost 3 bases, the J end lost 6 bases, and 14 bases lay between the germline ends. Germline V gene lookup returns CDR1 MDHEN and CDR2 SYDVKM. The CDR3 covers 14 residues. The CDR3 DNA sequence: TGTGCCAGCAGTTTGGGGACAATAGGCGCTGAAGCTTTCTTT. It specifies CASSLGTIGAEAFF.

In the case of this clone: This same CDR3 is encoded by further DNA sequences in the sample. The V and J genes are TRBV9 and TRBJ2-3; D possibly corresponds to TRBD2 (6 bases). CDR1 SGDLS and CDR2 YYNGEE come from the germline V gene. V was cut by 3 bases and J by 0 bases, with 14 bases left in between. CDR3 length equals 16 residues. The CDR3 protein is CASSETPGLSTDTQYF. DNA of the CDR3: TGTGCCAGCAGCGAGACCCCGGGACTCAGCACAGATACGCAGTATTTT.

The J gene is TRBJ1-5, the V gene TRBV28; D gene ambiguous. This CDR3 has 15 amino acids. Germline values: CDR1 MDHEN, CDR2 SYDVKM. V dropped 1 base and J dropped 0 bases, with 7 bases sitting between them. The CDR3 bases are TGTGCCAGCAGTTTATCCAGTAATAGCAATCAGCCCCAGCATTTT. Translated: CASSLSSNSNQPQHF.

The CDR3 loop is CASSLRGGTEAFF. CDR3 in DNA: TGTGCCAGCAGTCTCAGGGGTGGGACTGAAGCTTTCTTT. The chain recombines TRBV25-1 with TRBJ1-1, with D perhaps TRBD1 (6 bases). Germline values: CDR1 MGHDK, CDR2 SYGVNS. V lost 5 bases and J 5 bases, leaving 12 bases between the germline ends. The CDR3 has 13 amino acids.